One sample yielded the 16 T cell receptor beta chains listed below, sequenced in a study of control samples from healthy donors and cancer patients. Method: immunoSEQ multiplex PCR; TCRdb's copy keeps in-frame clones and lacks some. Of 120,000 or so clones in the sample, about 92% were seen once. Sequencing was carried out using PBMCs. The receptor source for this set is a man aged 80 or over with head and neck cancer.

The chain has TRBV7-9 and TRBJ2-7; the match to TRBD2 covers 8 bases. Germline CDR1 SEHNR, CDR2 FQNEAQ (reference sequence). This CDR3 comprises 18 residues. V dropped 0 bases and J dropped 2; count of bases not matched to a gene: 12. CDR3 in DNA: TGTGCCAGCAGCTTAGCGGTCGGTAGCGGGACCTCCCCCTACGAGCAGTACTTC. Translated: CASSLAVGSGTSPYEQYF.

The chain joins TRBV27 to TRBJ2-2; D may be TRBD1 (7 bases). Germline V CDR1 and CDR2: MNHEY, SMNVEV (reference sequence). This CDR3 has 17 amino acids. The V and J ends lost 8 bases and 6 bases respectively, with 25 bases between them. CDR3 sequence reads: CASYLSQGGAVPGELFF. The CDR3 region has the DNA TGTGCCAGCTACCTCAGTCAGGGGGGCGCCGTCCCCGGGGAGCTGTTTTTT.

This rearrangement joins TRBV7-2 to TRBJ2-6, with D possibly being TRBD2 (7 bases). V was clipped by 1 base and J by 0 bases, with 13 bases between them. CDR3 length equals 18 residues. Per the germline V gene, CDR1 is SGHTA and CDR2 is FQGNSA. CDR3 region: CASSLVRGGTSGANVLTF. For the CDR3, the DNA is TGTGCCAGCAGCTTAGTTAGGGGGGGGACCTCTGGGGCCAACGTCCTGACTTTC.

Here the CDR3 DNA reads TGTGCCAGCAGTTACTCCCTCGAAGCTTTCTTT. Amino acids: CASSYSLEAFF. V is TRBV6-2 or TRBV6-3 and J is TRBJ1-1, with D uncertain. This CDR3 comprises 11 residues. V gave up 0 bases and J gave up 8 bases, with 4 bases separating them. CDR1 and CDR2 (germline): MNHEY, SVGEGT.

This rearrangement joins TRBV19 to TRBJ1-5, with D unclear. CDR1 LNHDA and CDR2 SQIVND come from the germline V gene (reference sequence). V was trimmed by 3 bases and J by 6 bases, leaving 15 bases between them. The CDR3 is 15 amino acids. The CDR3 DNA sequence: TGTGCCAGTAGTATTGATGGGGAGTTCGGTCAGCCCCAGCATTTT. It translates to CASSIDGEFGQPQHF.

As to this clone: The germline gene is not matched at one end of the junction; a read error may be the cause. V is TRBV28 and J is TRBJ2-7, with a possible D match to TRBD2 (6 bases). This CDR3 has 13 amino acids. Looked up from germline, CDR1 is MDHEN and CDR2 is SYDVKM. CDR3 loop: CASSLLPRDSANF. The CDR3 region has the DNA TGTGCCAGCAGTTTACTACCTAGGGACTCGGCGAACTTC.

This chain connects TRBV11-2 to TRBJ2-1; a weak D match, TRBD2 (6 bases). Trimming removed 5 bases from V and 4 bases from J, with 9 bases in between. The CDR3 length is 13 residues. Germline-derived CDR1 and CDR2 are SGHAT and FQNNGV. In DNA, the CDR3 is TGTGCCAGCAGCCGAGCGGGTTACAATGAGCAGTTCTTC. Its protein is CASSRAGYNEQFF.

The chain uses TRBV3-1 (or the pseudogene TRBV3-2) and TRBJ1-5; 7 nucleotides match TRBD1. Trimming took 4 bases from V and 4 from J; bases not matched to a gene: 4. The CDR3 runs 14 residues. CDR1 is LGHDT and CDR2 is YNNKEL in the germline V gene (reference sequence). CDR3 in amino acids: CASSLTGANQPQHF. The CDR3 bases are TGTGCCAGCAGCCTTACAGGGGCAAATCAGCCCCAGCATTTT.

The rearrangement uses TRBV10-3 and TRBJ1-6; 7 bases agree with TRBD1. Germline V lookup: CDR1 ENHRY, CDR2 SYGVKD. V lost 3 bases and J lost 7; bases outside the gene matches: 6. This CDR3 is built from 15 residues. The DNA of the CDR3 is TGTGCCATCAGTGAAGGGGGCGCTTGGAATTCACCCCTCCACTTT. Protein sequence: CAISEGGAWNSPLHF.

This CDR3 is CASSYSTTSVNEQYF. The CDR3 region has the DNA TGTGCCAGCAGTTACTCTACCACTAGCGTTAACGAGCAGTACTTC. The rearrangement uses TRBV6-5 and TRBJ2-7; TRBD2 matches at 7 bases. Unmatched junction bases numbered 7, after V lost 0 bases and J lost 5 bases. This CDR3 has 15 residues. Germline-derived CDR1 and CDR2 are MNHEY and SVGAGI.

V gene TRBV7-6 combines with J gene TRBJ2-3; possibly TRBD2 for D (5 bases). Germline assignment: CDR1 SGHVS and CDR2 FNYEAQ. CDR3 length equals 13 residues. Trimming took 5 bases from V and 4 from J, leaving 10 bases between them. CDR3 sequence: CASSPRAADTQYF. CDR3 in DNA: TGTGCCAGCAGCCCGCGGGCGGCAGATACGCAGTATTTT.

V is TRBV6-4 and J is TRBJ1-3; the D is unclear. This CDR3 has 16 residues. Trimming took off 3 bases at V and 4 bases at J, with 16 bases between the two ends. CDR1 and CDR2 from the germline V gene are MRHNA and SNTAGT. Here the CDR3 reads CASSEPRAPPGNTIYF. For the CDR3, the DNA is TGTGCCAGCAGTGAACCCCGGGCCCCGCCGGGAAACACCATATATTTT.

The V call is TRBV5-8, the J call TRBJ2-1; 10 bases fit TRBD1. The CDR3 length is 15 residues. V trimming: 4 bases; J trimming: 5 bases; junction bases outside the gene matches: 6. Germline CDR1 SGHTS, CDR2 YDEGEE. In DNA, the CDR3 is TGTGCCAGCAGCCGGGACAGGGGCCTAGACAATGAGCAGTTCTTC. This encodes CASSRDRGLDNEQFF. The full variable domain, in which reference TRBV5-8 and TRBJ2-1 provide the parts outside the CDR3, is EAGVTQSPTHLIKTRGQQATLRCSPISGHTSVYWYQQALGLGLQFLLWYDEGEERNRGNFPPRFSGRQFPNYSSELNVNALELEDSALYLCASSRDRGLDNEQFFGPGTRLTVL.

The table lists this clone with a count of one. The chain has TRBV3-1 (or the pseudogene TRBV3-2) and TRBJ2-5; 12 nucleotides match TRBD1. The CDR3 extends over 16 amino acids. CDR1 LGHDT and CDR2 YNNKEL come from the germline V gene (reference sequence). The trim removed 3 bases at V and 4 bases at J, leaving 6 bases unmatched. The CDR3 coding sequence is TGTGCCAGCAGCCAGCCCGGGACAGGGGGCGGAGAGACCCAGTACTTC. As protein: CASSQPGTGGGETQYF.

CDR3 in amino acids: CASSLLRGQGADTQYF. The CDR3 bases are TGTGCCAGCAGCTTACTAAGAGGACAGGGAGCAGATACGCAGTATTTT. J is TRBJ2-3 and V is TRBV7-8; 8 nucleotides agree with TRBD1. Germline CDR1 is SGHVS and CDR2 is FQNEAQ. The CDR3 totals 16 residues. The V and J ends lost 2 bases and 4 bases, in that order; junction bases with no gene match: 8.

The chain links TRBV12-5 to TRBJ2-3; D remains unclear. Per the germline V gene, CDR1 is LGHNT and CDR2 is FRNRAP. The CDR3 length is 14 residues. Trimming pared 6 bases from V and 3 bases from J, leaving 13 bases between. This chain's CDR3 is CASGLRSRTDTQYF. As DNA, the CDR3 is TGTGCTAGTGGCCTGAGGTCCCGGACAGATACGCAGTATTTT.